This TCR beta chain was identified in a study of cytomegalovirus exposure and HLA in healthy donors (dated by TCRdb to 2015 to 2018). Looking at the study overall: In an earlier analysis of under 750 of the donors, less than 350 Gb of sequence data and 90 million to 130 million unique TCR beta sequences from roughly 180 million T cells were reported. Alongside the repertoire data, information on donor age, sex, ethnicity and CMV serostatus was compiled. In an earlier analysis of 500 to 650 of the donors, high-throughput TCR beta sequencing was used to judge whether each TCR beta V gene segment behaved as functional or pseudogenic. Rather than drawing on any new phenotypic data, the later analysis identified candidate immune exposures from TCR beta sequences and the way those sequences occurred across donors. Besides the first cohort of hundreds of subjects, a separate validation cohort made up of some 110 different subjects was used. A later analysis re-analyzed previously published TCR beta repertoires from approximately 700 donors and added high-resolution HLA genotyping to study TCR occurrence patterns. Among roughly 370 genotyped donors of the cohort, an average of around 240,000 unique TCR beta nucleotide sequences were sequenced per donor, approximately 20% of them non-productive. The number of donors typed differed by locus, with about 629-630 for A, B, C, DRB1 and DQB1, 522 for DQA1, about 610 for DPA1, and 472 for DPB1. A later genetic analysis used genome-wide SNP genotypes for about 60% of the roughly 700 donors, treating that subset as a discovery cohort. The aim of the study was to test whether cataloging public T cell receptors could identify signatures of past pathogen exposure. To predict cytomegalovirus infection status, the study combined high-throughput TCR immunosequencing, statistical association of individual TCRs with disease status, and machine learning. The T cell repertoires of 666 subjects were profiled by immunosequencing and related to cytomegalovirus serostatus. A few DR-DQ haplotypes were treated as single units for association and clustering because of strong linkage in the cohort. Of the approximately 370 genotyped donors, 65% to 90% were placed in the genetic ancestry cluster associated with self-reported Caucasian donors. About 280 gigabases of sequencing data and around 85 million unique TCR sequences made up an early release that covered approximately 700 HLA-typed donors. Both class I and class II loci were covered by HLA typing, at four-digit resolution. All discovery cohort repertoires had been generated using a single sequencing platform. Study-wide findings and limitations: Strong co-occurrence of HLA alleles, especially DR and DQ, made assigning TCR associations to individual alleles difficult. According to a later analysis, parvovirus B19, influenza, CMV and Epstein-Barr virus appeared linked to several top co-occurrence clusters. Because some donors lacked HLA typing at each locus, the association tests relied only on the typed subset. Across donors, most TCR sequences were observed very rarely, whereas some public TCRs were present in many individuals. A cluster of highly shared sequence variants was judged likely to be a technical artifact of the sequencing pipeline. Immune exposure information for the cohort was limited to CMV serostatus. Compared with equally common non-associated chains, HLA-associated TCR beta chains in a later analysis were more clonally expanded and had lower generation probabilities. A later genetic analysis associated a missense DCLRE1C variant with V-gene and J-gene trimming of TCR beta chains, and an independent cohort replicated the association. In the study, 164 TCR beta chains were listed as associated with cytomegalovirus. A further reported finding was that TCR beta sequences accurately predicted the HLA-A and HLA-B alleles for most subjects in the first cohort. The presence/absence analyses assumed that sequencing depth was roughly uniform across donors, and that assumption may not be true. This cohort had only TCR beta chains sequenced, and the lack of alpha or paired-chain data limited which features could be detected. At a false discovery rate of 0.05, a later analysis linked around 15,000 TCR beta sequences to specific HLA alleles. According to a later genetic analysis, donors in an Asian-associated ancestry cluster had fewer N-insertions in productive TCRs than the approximately 650-donor mean. Three of the identified cytomegalovirus-associated TCR beta chains were confirmed in vitro to be specific for cytomegalovirus antigens. According to a later analysis, most CMV-associated TCR beta chains appeared to be HLA-restricted, and the HLA associations seemed to be driven largely by CMV exposure. Cytomegalovirus status was reported to be diagnosed by the classifier with high specificity and sensitivity in both the original and validation cohorts. The authors suggested that the approach could potentially be generalized to other disease states and immunological phenotypes. In an earlier analysis of approximately 590 of the donors, most TCR beta V segments were observed in productive rearrangements about 90% or about 30% of the time, broadly matching IMGT annotations. Because counts were too low, seventeen rarely observed V segments, including chromosome 9 orphons, were excluded from the earlier analysis of 500 to 700 of the donors. According to a later analysis, TCR association rates differed among HLA loci, with DRB1 alleles showing the most associated TCRs and HLA-C alleles showing the fewest. Correlated functional status among segregating V segments might be attributable to linkage disequilibrium, but an unknown experimental factor could not be ruled out. Some IMGT-functional V segments, including TRBV6-2 and TRBV6-3, could not be distinguished by the 87-base-pair reads and were therefore excluded.

The protocol used for the library was the immunoSEQ multiplex PCR assay. The multiplex PCR relied on a mix of 60 forward primers for TCR Vbeta segments and 13 reverse primers for TCR Jbeta segments. Amplification of the CDR3 region of rearranged TCR beta genes was performed with a multiplex PCR assay on genomic DNA. The Illumina HiSeq System was used to sequence the amplified TCR beta libraries as 87-base-pair reads. The study's processing was this. A later analysis counted approximately 76 million unique TCR beta chains across the 550 to 750 repertoires, and some 11 million of these chains were shared by at least two donors. Raw reads were error-corrected and collapsed into unique sequences by a nearest-neighbor algorithm in which closely related sequences were merged to remove PCR and sequencing errors. V, D and J gene segments were assigned by aligning CDR3 sequences to IMGT reference sequences. For a sequence to be retained, a match of at least six nucleotides to both a V gene segment and a J gene segment was required. Rearrangements were called productive when the CDR3 lacked stop codons and stayed in frame with V and J; all others were non-productive. Following IMGT convention, CDR3 was defined as the stretch from the second conserved V-encoded cysteine to the conserved J-encoded phenylalanine. In an earlier analysis of roughly 580 of the donors, sequences lacking an unambiguous match to a single V gene segment were excluded. An earlier analysis of over 450 of the donors classified V segments as functional when productive rearrangements were above 56.7% and as segregating when the standard deviation between donors was above 5%. A statistical classification framework was built to diagnose cytomegalovirus status from the catalog of TCR beta chain sequences. V and J gene assignment, in a later analysis, came from comparing TCR nucleotide sequences with IMGT/GENE-DB human TR gene sequences. Using the TCRdist pipeline, a later analysis assigned CDR3 sequences along with most-parsimonious VDJ recombination scenarios. A later analysis defined each TCR beta chain by its CDR3 amino acid sequence plus V-gene family, and excluded reads lacking a unique V-gene family. In a later analysis, 450 to 600 highly shared, low-generation-probability nucleotide sequences were removed to address suspected cross-contamination and a sequencing artifact. A later analysis calculated a clonal expansion index for each public chain from normalized within-repertoire ranks of inferred template counts. In a later analysis, generation probabilities were computed with a VDJ recombination model fitted to out-of-frame rearrangements, and the resulting probabilities were checked against IGoR. In a later analysis, hypergeometric tests were used to score TCR-TCR, TCR-HLA and TCR-CMV co-occurrence, with a repertoire-size bias correction applied to TCR pairs. A later analysis estimated false discovery rates by permuting HLA or CMV assignments 20 times. In a later analysis, co-occurring TCRs were grouped using DBSCAN, with TCRdist sequence similarity added in when clustering inside HLA-allele-positive subsets. For co-occurrence clustering, repertoires with fewer than 30,000 or more than 120,000 public chains were excluded, along with about five repertoires with anomalous nucleotide sharing. The table comes from immuneACCESS by way of TCRdb, which keeps in-frame sequences with V and J called. Part of the clones is missing from these tables; in studies checked, under half for an unresolved V gene and the rest for unknown reasons. V and J calls and clone size come straight from that table; D and trimming were deduced from the DNA. Present in this sample are 130,000 or so clones, about 80% of which were seen just once. Clones ranked in the top ten supply approximately 5% of the sample.

In total, around 600 healthy bone marrow donors made up the cohort. At the time of sampling, every cohort member was nominally healthy, though immune exposures that went unrecorded were likely present. The donor tested CMV seronegative and was one of the 352 seronegative cohort members. Each donor provided a peripheral blood sample, and peripheral blood mononuclear cells were used for TCR beta sequencing. Genomic DNA extraction from the blood cell samples was performed with the Qiagen DNeasy Blood Extraction Kit. V and J are trimmed by 5 bases and 0 bases, and the gene matches miss 3 bases of the junction. CDR3 length: 14 amino acids, cysteine to phenylalanine. Of all the DNA, just the CDR3 is kept, 42 bases in frame from base 1. Taken from the germline V gene (reference sequence), the CDR1 and CDR2 loops are PRHDT and FYEKMQ. Of note for this clone: What antigen it recognizes has not been identified. There are no base qualities to consult, and no much larger clone falls within one base.

The chain is encoded by TRBV13 joined to TRBJ1-1; 7 of the junction bases match TRBD1. The material sequenced was PBMCs. The sequence was collected from a man aged 30 to 39 in good health and CMV-seronegative. The CDR3 has the sequence CASSDRALNTEAFF. The DNA sequence is TGTGCCAGCAGCGACAGGGCTCTGAACACTGAAGCTTTCTTT.